Below, 18 T cell receptor beta chains from the same sample are listed, as sequenced in a study of beta chain features in type 1 diabetes listed by TCRdb under 2018. Libraries were built with the immunoSEQ multiplex PCR assay. The entire isolated RNA was reverse transcribed using the High Capacity cDNA Reverse Transcription Kit, and thus expressed TCRB transcripts were sequenced. TCRdb mirrors the immuneACCESS table, restricted to in-frame sequences. Some clones are absent from its copies; in checked studies, under half trace to an unresolved V gene, and the reason for the others is unknown. The sample table lists 900,000 or so clones, about 17% of them with a count of one. The ten largest make up 0.023% of the sample. Sequenced material: naive CD4+ T cells from blood. In the paper's terms, the cell subset or site label means: true naive CD4+ T cells. These receptors all come from a woman aged 18 to 35 in good health.

The V gene is TRBV5-1, the J gene TRBJ2-7; TRBD2 is a possible D gene (5 bases). Trimming stripped 1 base from V and 2 bases from J, with 13 bases between. This CDR3 is built from 15 residues. Per germline, CDR1 SGHRS and CDR2 YFSETQ. The CDR3 region has the DNA TGCGCCAGCAGCTTGCTCTTTGGGAGTGCCTACGAGCAGTACTTC. Its translation: CASSLLFGSAYEQYF.

The table lists this clone with a few counts. For the CDR3, the DNA is TGTGCCAGCAGACCGTCTGGGGCCAACGTCCTGACTTTC. Translated, it gives CASRPSGANVLTF. V gene TRBV7-2 combines with J gene TRBJ2-6; D is undetermined. This CDR3 region has 13 residues. V lost 6 bases and J 1 base, leaving 4 bases between the germline ends. The germline gives CDR1 SGHTA, CDR2 FQGNSA.

The CDR3 region is CSVAGKYSYEQYF. In nucleotides, the CDR3 is TGCAGCGTTGCAGGGAAATACTCCTACGAGCAGTACTTC. This sequence joins TRBV29-1 and TRBJ2-7; TRBD1 might be the D (5 bases). Germline V lookup: CDR1 SQVTM, CDR2 ANQGSEA. The CDR3 spans 13 residues. Trimming took 4 bases from V and 0 from J, leaving 10 bases between them.

Points on this clone: Other DNA sequences within the sample encode an identical CDR3. The V gene is TRBV9, the J gene TRBJ2-1, with 9 bases fitting TRBD2. The germline V gene encodes CDR1 SGDLS and CDR2 YYNGEE. There are 15 residues in the CDR3. The V gene end was trimmed by 2 bases and the J gene end by 4 bases; junction bases not matched to a gene: 4. This chain's CDR3 is CASSVGLAGYNEQFF. CDR3 nucleotide sequence: TGTGCCAGCAGCGTCGGGCTAGCGGGATACAATGAGCAGTTCTTC.

The rearrangement links TRBV28 to TRBJ1-2; no firm D call. Per the germline V gene, CDR1 is MDHEN and CDR2 is SYDVKM. V was clipped by 7 bases and J by 2 bases, with 5 bases between them. The CDR3 loop spans 11 amino acids. This CDR3 is CASKVNYGYTF. In nucleotides, the CDR3 is TGTGCCAGCAAAGTAAACTATGGCTACACCTTC.

The V and J genes are TRBV7-2 and TRBJ2-2; maybe TRBD1 (6 bases). This CDR3 is 13 amino acids long. V was trimmed by 3 bases and J by 7 bases, leaving 9 bases between them. The germline V gene has CDR1 SGHTA and CDR2 FQGNSA. CDR3 bases: TGTGCCAGCAGCTTTCAGGGGAGCGGGGAGCTGTTTTTT. It codes for CASSFQGSGELFF. Drawing the rest from reference TRBV7-2 and TRBJ2-2, the complete variable domain is GAGVSQSPSNKVTEKGKDVELRCDPISGHTALYWYRQSLGQGLEFLIYFQGNSAPDKSGLPSDRFSAERTGGSVSTLTIQRTQQEDSAVYLCASSFQGSGELFFGEGSRLTVL.

The chain employs TRBV10-3 and TRBJ2-7; 9 bases are a match to TRBD2. CDR1 is ENHRY, CDR2 SYGVKD, per germline. This CDR3 is 14 amino acids long. After removal of 2 bases from V and 7 bases from J, the junction contained 6 bases not matched to a gene. The CDR3 DNA sequence: TGTGCCATCAGTGAGGAGGCGGGAGGGCTTGAGCAGTACTTC. Protein: CAISEEAGGLEQYF.

CDR3 DNA: TGTGCCAGCAGCAGCCAGTCAATGCAGTACTTC. Translation: CASSSQSMQYF. The rearrangement uses TRBV28 and TRBJ2-7; D call uncertain. The CDR3 is 11 amino acids. The V end was cut by 6 bases, the J end by 9 bases, with 12 bases between. CDR1 and CDR2 (germline): MDHEN, SYDVKM.

The V call is TRBV7-2, the J call TRBJ2-3; perhaps TRBD2 as D (6 bases). The length of the CDR3 is 12 residues. Germline V gives CDR1 SGHTA, CDR2 FQGNSA. V lost 2 bases, J lost 10 bases, and 10 bases lay in between. The CDR3 DNA is TGTGCCAGCAGCTTATCCGGGAGAGCGCAGTATTTT. Translating it yields CASSLSGRAQYF.

The table lists this clone with a few counts. This sequence joins TRBV19 and TRBJ1-2; no reliable D call. V was pared by 6 bases and J by 5 bases, with 7 bases between. CDR1 and CDR2 from the germline V gene are LNHDA and SQIVND (reference sequence). The CDR3 loop spans 11 amino acids. The chain's CDR3 is CASSDQYGYTF. Written as DNA, the CDR3 is TGTGCCAGTAGCGATCAGTATGGCTACACCTTC.

The V gene is TRBV6-5, the J gene TRBJ1-2; D is unclear. This CDR3 is 12 amino acids long. Trimming pared 8 bases from V and 7 bases from J, leaving 14 bases between. The V gene's germline CDR1 is MNHEY and CDR2 SVGAGI. CDR3 nucleotide sequence: TGTGCCAGCGCGACCCGGAGAGGTGGCTACACCTTC. Amino acid sequence: CASATRRGGYTF.

J is TRBJ2-5 and V is TRBV2; maybe TRBD1 (5 bases). Deletions cut 6 bases from V and 5 bases from J, with 16 bases between. Looked up from germline, CDR1 is SNHLY and CDR2 is FYNNEI. The CDR3 runs 14 residues. The CDR3 spells CASSQDTPGETQYF. CDR3 coding DNA: TGTGCCAGCAGCCAGGACACCCCTGGGGAGACCCAGTACTTC. Complete variable domain (other parts from reference TRBV2 and TRBJ2-5): EPEVTQTPSHQVTQMGQEVILRCVPISNHLYFYWYRQILGQKVEFLVSFYNNEISEKSEIFDDQFSVERPDGSNFTLKIRSTKLEDSAMYFCASSQDTPGETQYFGPGTRLLVL.

The CDR3 protein is CASSLVSGVGYTF. DNA for the CDR3: TGTGCCAGCAGCTTAGTAAGCGGGGTTGGCTACACCTTC. This chain links TRBV7-9 with TRBJ1-2; no clear D. Trimming left V 1 base short and J 7 bases short, with 10 bases between. The CDR3 sequence is 13 residues long. CDR1 is SEHNR, CDR2 FQNEAQ, per germline (reference sequence).

The V gene is TRBV7-9, the J gene TRBJ1-2; D gene unclear. V dropped 0 bases and J dropped 0 bases, with 11 bases sitting between them. Germline V lookup: CDR1 SEHNR, CDR2 FQNEAQ (reference sequence). The CDR3 totals 16 residues. The chain's CDR3 is CASSLAARRTNYGYTF. In DNA, the CDR3 is TGTGCCAGCAGCTTAGCCGCGAGACGAACTAACTATGGCTACACCTTC.

The rearrangement links TRBV7-9 to TRBJ2-5, with D tentatively TRBD1 or TRBD2 (5 bases each). Trimming took 2 bases from V and 3 from J, leaving 10 bases between them. The CDR3 is made up of 14 amino acids. Germline V gives CDR1 SEHNR, CDR2 FQNEAQ (reference sequence). CDR3 region: CASSLFQGEETQYF. The DNA for the CDR3 is TGTGCCAGCAGCTTATTTCAGGGAGAAGAGACCCAGTACTTC.

This clone occurred a few times. This specimen includes other DNA sequences encoding the same CDR3. J is TRBJ1-2 and V is TRBV7-3, with 9 bases aligning to TRBD1. J lost 4 bases, V lost 5 bases, and 2 bases had no gene match. There are 13 residues in the CDR3. The germline V gene has CDR1 SGHTA and CDR2 FQGTGA. The CDR3 DNA follows: TGTGCCAGCAGCCCGGGACAGGGCTATGGCTACACCTTC. Translation gives CASSPGQGYGYTF.

The V call is TRBV18, the J call TRBJ1-5; 10 nucleotides align to TRBD1. In germline, CDR1 is KGHSH, CDR2 LQKENI. J gave up 3 bases and V 1 base, and 9 bases lay outside the gene matches. This CDR3 contains 18 residues. CDR3 DNA sequence: TGTGCCAGCTCACCACGCCCCGGGACAGGGGAATACAATCAGCCCCAGCATTTT. This codes for CASSPRPGTGEYNQPQHF.

This clone appeared a few times. The CDR3 spells CASSEGPTEGEKLFF. The CDR3 DNA is TGTGCCAGCAGCGAAGGACCGACGGAGGGCGAAAAACTGTTTTTT. V gene TRBV9 combines with J gene TRBJ1-4; D remains ambiguous. This CDR3 spans 15 amino acids. Trimming removed 3 bases at V and 8 bases at J, with 17 bases between. Germline V gene sequence: CDR1 SGDLS, CDR2 YYNGEE. Looking up the rest from reference TRBV9 and TRBJ1-4 gives the full variable domain: DSGVTQTPKHLITATGQRVTLRCSPRSGDLSVYWYQQSLDQGLQFLIQYYNGEERAKGNILERFSAQQFPDLHSELNLSSLELGDSALYFCASSEGPTEGEKLFFGSGTQLSVL.